The 30 T cell receptor beta chains reported below all come from one sample, sequenced in a study of shared clonotypes between healthy human individuals. Using immunoSEQ multiplex PCR, the repertoire was profiled, and TCRdb retains in-frame clones only, with some absent. The data contain some 530,000 clones, 81% of them singletons. Sequencing used PBMCs. All receptors come from a woman in her thirties or forties in good health. Some clones in this sample may be carry-over from other donors' samples.

V usage is TRBV6-1 and J usage is TRBJ2-5; D gene unclear. Looked up from germline, CDR1 is MNHNS and CDR2 is SASEGT. Trimming shortened V by 6 bases and J by 5 bases, and 10 bases separated the two germline ends. The CDR3 sequence is 12 residues long. CDR3 bases: TGTGCCAGCAGACCCCAGATGGAGACCCAGTACTTC. Translation: CASRPQMETQYF.

The chain joins TRBV6-1 to TRBJ2-3; the D gene could be TRBD1 or TRBD2 (5 bases each). CDR1 is MNHNS, CDR2 SASEGT, per germline. With 1 base removed from V and 1 base from J, the gap between germline ends came to 12 bases. The CDR3 is made up of 16 amino acids. This CDR3 is CASSEGGSRGTDTQYF. The CDR3 nucleotides read TGTGCCAGCAGTGAAGGGGGGAGCCGGGGCACAGATACGCAGTATTTT.

The rearrangement uses TRBV4-2 and TRBJ2-1, with D perhaps TRBD2 (5 bases). The CDR3 is made up of 15 amino acids. V lost 4 bases, J lost 0 bases, and 10 bases lay in between. Germline V gene data show CDR1 as LGHNA and CDR2 as YNFKEQ. As DNA, the CDR3 is TGTGCCAGCAGCCTATTTAGCGACTCCTACAATGAGCAGTTCTTC. Protein sequence: CASSLFSDSYNEQFF.

V gene TRBV29-1 combines with J gene TRBJ1-1; D not certain. The CDR3 is made up of 13 amino acids. Trimming left V 7 bases short and J 1 base short, with 13 bases between. Germline V gene lookup returns CDR1 SQVTM and CDR2 ANQGSEA. CDR3 nucleotides: TGCAGCGCCGGACCTGGTGGGAACACTGAAGCTTTCTTT. Its translation: CSAGPGGNTEAFF.

This clone showed up just once. CDR3 bases: TGCGCCAGCAGCTTAAAGAGGCCAACTAATGAAAAACTGTTTTTT. Translation gives CASSLKRPTNEKLFF. V usage is TRBV5-1 and J usage is TRBJ1-4; no firm D call. Germline lookup yields CDR1 SGHRS and CDR2 YFSETQ. V lost 2 bases to trimming and J lost 0 bases, with 8 bases between them. The CDR3 has 15 residues.

CDR3 nucleotides: TGTGCCAGCTCACGCGGGACAGAGGCCTACGAGCAGTACTTC. This gives the protein CASSRGTEAYEQYF. V gene TRBV18 combines with J gene TRBJ2-7, with D possibly TRBD1 on 7 matching bases. The CDR3 has 14 residues. From germline, CDR1 is KGHSH and CDR2 LQKENI. V was shortened by 4 bases and J by 2 bases, with 12 bases between the two germline ends.

Here the CDR3 DNA reads TGTGCCAGCAGTAGACAGGGCCTCGGGAACACTGAAGCTTTCTTT. Amino acid sequence: CASSRQGLGNTEAFF. The chain uses TRBV28 and TRBJ1-1, with 7 bases aligning to TRBD1. Germline assignment: CDR1 MDHEN and CDR2 SYDVKM. The J segment lost 1 base and the V segment lost 5 bases, leaving 7 bases of the junction unmatched. The CDR3 spans 15 residues.

The chain has TRBV6-6 and TRBJ1-5; 11 bases agree with TRBD1. The CDR3 totals 16 residues. J was trimmed by 7 bases and V by 4 bases; bases with no gene match: 9. From germline, CDR1 is MNHNY and CDR2 SVGAGI (reference sequence). The CDR3 loop reads CASSSPDRGRGQPQHF. The CDR3 DNA sequence: TGTGCCAGCAGTTCCCCGGACAGGGGGCGAGGGCAGCCCCAGCATTTT.

In DNA, the CDR3 is TGTGCTAGTCCGACCGGGAAATGGACCTACGAGCAGTACTTC. This translates into CASPTGKWTYEQYF. The chain links TRBV12-5 to TRBJ2-7; D may be TRBD2 (5 bases). In germline, CDR1 is LGHNT, CDR2 FRNRAP. Trimming took 8 bases from V and 2 from J, leaving 16 bases between them. The CDR3 is made up of 14 amino acids.

This chain joins TRBV11-2 and TRBJ2-7; D is uncertain. The V and J ends lost 6 bases and 4 bases respectively, with 10 bases between them. The germline CDR1 and CDR2 sequences are SGHAT and FQNNGV. The CDR3 is 12 residues long. In DNA form, the CDR3 reads TGTGCCAGCAGTCCAACAGATTACGAGCAGTACTTC. This translates into CASSPTDYEQYF.

Worth noting for this clone: A far larger clone is just one base off, so this is likely a read error. The rearrangement links TRBV5-1 to TRBJ2-7; 7 bases line up with TRBD2. The V segment lost 4 bases and the J segment 7 bases; nucleotides outside the gene matches: 11. The CDR3 contains 14 residues. Looked up from germline, CDR1 is SGHRS and CDR2 is YFSETQ. In DNA, the CDR3 is TGCGCCAGCAGCGGGACTGGCGGGAGTCGAGAGCAGTACTTC. It is translated as CASSGTGGSREQYF.

This clone has at least ten counts. This sample also contains other DNA sequences that code for the same CDR3. The rearrangement joins TRBV11-2 to TRBJ2-2, with D unresolved. Germline V gene data show CDR1 as SGHAT and CDR2 as FQNNGV. The V and J ends lost 0 bases and 3 bases respectively, with 5 bases between them. The CDR3 covers 14 residues. The CDR3 is CASSLEPHTGELFF. CDR3 in DNA: TGTGCCAGCAGCTTAGAACCCCACACCGGGGAGCTGTTTTTT.

The J gene is TRBJ2-2, the V gene TRBV6-5; no clear D gene. V was cut by 1 base and J by 4 bases, with 13 bases left in between. The CDR3 sequence is 16 residues long. CDR1 is MNHEY, CDR2 SVGAGI, per germline. CDR3 sequence: CASSYWRTSSTGELFF. The CDR3 region has the DNA TGTGCCAGCAGTTACTGGCGTACCTCGAGCACCGGGGAGCTGTTTTTT.

As concerns this clone: A far bigger clonotype differs at one base, so this is likely a read error. This CDR3 is also generated by other DNA sequences in the sample. The V gene is TRBV11-2, the J gene TRBJ1-4; the D gene is possibly TRBD1 (5 bases). The CDR3 is 13 amino acids. In germline, CDR1 is SGHAT, CDR2 FQNNGV. V lost 5 bases and J lost 4, with 8 bases in between. Here the CDR3 DNA reads TGTGCCAGCAGCCTAGGGGTTAATGAAAAACTGTTTTTT. Translating gives CASSLGVNEKLFF.

The table lists this clone with many counts. The chain joins TRBV5-1 to TRBJ2-7; D is unresolved. Trimming took 3 bases from V and 2 from J, leaving 9 bases between them. Germline V gives CDR1 SGHRS, CDR2 YFSETQ. The CDR3 spans 13 residues. The CDR3: CASSWYDTYEQYF. CDR3 DNA: TGCGCCAGCAGCTGGTACGACACCTACGAGCAGTACTTC.

The J gene is TRBJ1-2, the V gene TRBV4-3; TRBD1 agrees at 8 bases. V trimming: 4 bases; J trimming: 3 bases; junction bases outside the gene matches: 7. The CDR3 sequence is 15 residues long. The germline CDR1 and CDR2 sequences are LGHNA and YSLEER. This chain's CDR3 is CASSRTGQGDYGYTF. The CDR3 DNA reads TGCGCCAGCAGCCGGACTGGACAGGGCGACTATGGCTACACCTTC.

This chain links TRBV5-6 with TRBJ2-1, with 11 bases aligning to TRBD1. Germline CDR1 is SGHDT and CDR2 is YYEEEE. V was clipped by 6 bases and J by 4 bases; unmatched bases: 6. The CDR3 is 15 residues long. CDR3 nucleotides: TGTGCCAGCACCATCGGGACAGGGGGTTACAATGAGCAGTTCTTC. It specifies CASTIGTGGYNEQFF.

The J gene is TRBJ2-1, the V gene TRBV6-6; TRBD2 aligns across 13 bases. After removal of 5 bases from V and 10 bases from J, the junction contained 5 bases not matched to a gene. This CDR3 contains 14 residues. CDR1 MNHNY and CDR2 SVGAGI come from the germline V gene (reference sequence). The CDR3 reads CASSQTSGRGEQFF. CDR3 DNA: TGTGCCAGCAGTCAAACTAGCGGGAGGGGGGAGCAGTTCTTC.

The sample holds many counts of this clone. The sample contains more than one DNA sequence encoding this CDR3. This chain joins TRBV20-1 and TRBJ2-7; a possible D gene is TRBD2 (6 bases). Germline V gene data show CDR1 as DFQATT and CDR2 as SNEGSKA (reference sequence). The CDR3 extends over 11 amino acids. The germline V and J ends were trimmed by 7 bases and 5 bases, with 12 bases remaining between them. The CDR3 reads CSVRLVNEQYF. The CDR3 nucleotides are TGCAGTGTTCGACTAGTGAACGAGCAGTACTTC.

The J gene is TRBJ2-1, the V gene TRBV27, with 9 nucleotides matching TRBD2. CDR3 length equals 16 residues. Per the germline V gene, CDR1 is MNHEY and CDR2 is SMNVEV (reference sequence). V dropped 2 bases and J dropped 8; count of bases not matched to a gene: 10. CDR3 nucleotide sequence: TGTGCCAGCAGTTTAACCCCGGGACTAGCAGGGCATGAGCAGTTCTTC. It yields the protein CASSLTPGLAGHEQFF.

To note about this clone: At the DNA level, this CDR3 is encoded by other sequences in the same sample as well. The chain recombines TRBV7-9 with TRBJ1-1; D is unclear. Trimming pared 0 bases from V and 0 bases from J, leaving 2 bases between. Germline V gene lookup returns CDR1 SEHNR and CDR2 FQNEAQ (reference sequence). CDR3 length equals 13 residues. The CDR3 sequence: CASSLALNTEAFF. The CDR3 coding sequence is TGTGCCAGCAGCTTAGCCCTGAACACTGAAGCTTTCTTT. The full variable domain, rest sourced from reference TRBV7-9 and TRBJ1-1, is DTGVSQNPRHKITKRGQNVTFRCDPISEHNRLYWYRQTLGQGPEFLTYFQNEAQLEKSRLLSDRFSAERPKGSFSTLEIQRTEQGDSAMYLCASSLALNTEAFFGQGTRLTVV.

With respect to this clone: A much larger clone lies a single base off, so this may be a read error. The chain uses TRBV5-1 and TRBJ2-1; the D is unclear. This CDR3 has 16 residues. Deletions cut 1 base from V and 2 bases from J, with 13 bases between. Germline V gene data show CDR1 as SGHRS and CDR2 as YFSETQ. The CDR3 nucleotides read TGCGCCAGCAGCTTGAGGCGGTTCAGCCCCTACAATGAGCAGTTCTTC. It specifies CASSLRRFSPYNEQFF.

Remarks on this clone: A far larger clone is only one base removed, so a read error is likely. The sample has other DNA sequences that encode this CDR3 too. The chain has TRBV11-2 and TRBJ2-7; 8 bases are a match to TRBD2. V lost 8 bases to trimming and J lost 4 bases; unmatched junction nucleotides: 7. Germline CDR1 is SGHAT and CDR2 is FQNNGV. The CDR3 covers 13 residues. CDR3 loop: CASGTGRAYEQYF. CDR3 nucleotide sequence: TGTGCCAGCGGTACCGGGAGGGCATACGAGCAGTACTTC.

V is TRBV15 and J is TRBJ1-1; D is unclear. With 0 bases removed from V and 5 bases from J, the gap between germline ends came to 7 bases. This CDR3 region has 13 residues. The germline V gene has CDR1 LNHNV and CDR2 YYDKDF (reference sequence). Here the CDR3 DNA reads TGTGCCACCAGCAGAGATAGGCGTACTGAAGCTTTCTTT. It is translated as CATSRDRRTEAFF.

The V and J genes are TRBV5-1 and TRBJ2-2; 7 bases line up with TRBD1. Unmatched junction bases numbered 1, after V lost 2 bases and J lost 3 bases. Per germline, CDR1 SGHRS and CDR2 YFSETQ. This CDR3 has 14 amino acids. CDR3 bases: TGCGCCAGCAGCTTCGGACAGGACACCGGGGAGCTGTTTTTT. Translated, it gives CASSFGQDTGELFF. The variable domain in full, completed from reference TRBV5-1 and TRBJ2-2, reads KAGVTQTPRYLIKTRGQQVTLSCSPISGHRSVSWYQQTPGQGLQFLFEYFSETQRNKGNFPGRFSGRQFSNSRSEMNVSTLELGDSALYLCASSFGQDTGELFFGEGSRLTVL.

V and J are TRBV19 and TRBJ1-6; D might be TRBD1 (6 bases). This CDR3 is built from 15 residues. V was pared by 1 base and J by 9 bases, with 13 bases between. Germline V CDR1 and CDR2: LNHDA, SQIVND (reference sequence). CDR3 loop: CASSIVGRGSSPLHF. The CDR3 coding sequence is TGTGCCAGTAGTATAGTGGGCAGGGGTTCTTCACCCCTCCACTTT.

Here the CDR3 reads CAWSVGSGGLYEQYF. The CDR3 nucleotides read TGTGCCTGGAGTGTAGGTAGCGGGGGACTCTACGAGCAGTACTTC. The chain carries TRBV30 and TRBJ2-7, with 9 bases fitting TRBD2. The CDR3 totals 15 residues. V lost 0 bases to trimming and J lost 3 bases; unmatched junction nucleotides: 6. Germline CDR1 and CDR2: GTSNPN and SVGIG (reference sequence).

As for this clone: Other DNA sequences from this sample encode an identical CDR3 as well. The genes are TRBV18 and TRBJ1-1; D is unresolved. Trimming removed 3 bases from V and 1 base from J, with 6 bases in between. This CDR3 has 13 residues. The germline gives CDR1 KGHSH, CDR2 LQKENI. CDR3: CASSPGGNTEAFF. For the CDR3, the DNA is TGTGCCAGCTCACCGGGCGGGAACACTGAAGCTTTCTTT.

The chain couples TRBV28 to TRBJ1-5; tentative D call: TRBD1 (6 bases). The CDR3 loop spans 14 amino acids. Looked up from germline, CDR1 is MDHEN and CDR2 is SYDVKM. V lost 2 bases, J lost 5 bases, and 10 bases lay in between. CDR3 sequence reads: CASSLPGGYQPQHF. The CDR3 nucleotides read TGTGCCAGCAGTTTACCGGGGGGCTATCAGCCCCAGCATTTT.

Comment on this clone: A far bigger clonotype differs at one base, so this is likely a read error. The same CDR3 also results from other DNA sequences found in this sample. V and J are TRBV11-2 and TRBJ2-2, with D unclear. Germline values: CDR1 SGHAT, CDR2 FQNNGV. The length of the CDR3 is 14 residues. The CDR3 here is CASSLFQNTGELFF. CDR3 nucleotides: TGTGCCAGTAGCTTATTTCAGAACACCGGGGAGCTGTTTTTT.